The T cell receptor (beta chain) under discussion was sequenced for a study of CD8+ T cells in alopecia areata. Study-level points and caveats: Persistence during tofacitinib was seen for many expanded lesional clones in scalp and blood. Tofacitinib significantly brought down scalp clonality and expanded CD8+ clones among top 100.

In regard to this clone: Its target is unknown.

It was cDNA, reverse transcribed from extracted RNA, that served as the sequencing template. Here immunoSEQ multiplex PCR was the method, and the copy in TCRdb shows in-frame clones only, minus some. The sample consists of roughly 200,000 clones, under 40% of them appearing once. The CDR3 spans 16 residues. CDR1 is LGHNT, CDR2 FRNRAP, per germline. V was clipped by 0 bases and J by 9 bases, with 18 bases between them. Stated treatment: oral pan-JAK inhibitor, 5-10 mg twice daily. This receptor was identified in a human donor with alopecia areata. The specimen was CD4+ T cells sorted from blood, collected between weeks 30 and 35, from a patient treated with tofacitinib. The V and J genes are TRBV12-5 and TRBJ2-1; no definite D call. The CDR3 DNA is TGTGCTAGTGGTTTGGTACTGGAAAGGACCGGCAGTGAGCAGTTCTTC. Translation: CASGLVLERTGSEQFF.